Each of the 2 T cell receptor beta chains below was sequenced from the same sample in a study of blood T cells in healthy people across ages. A sample-barcoded 5' primer and a J-beta primer mix were used in a second PCR of roughly 6 to 12 cycles. MiXCR was run by TCRdb on the 5' RACE reads, yielding one entry per CDR3 protein. In the table there are approximately 670,000 distinct CDR3 sequences, 35% to 50% of which are singletons. The sequencing sample was made of blood. Receptors were obtained from an older man in good health.

This chain links TRBV28 with TRBJ2-1; 10 bases match TRBD2. The closer fit of TRBJ2-7 to the DNA end suggests the J call may be wrong. The CDR3 has 15 amino acids. Germline V lookup: CDR1 MDHEN, CDR2 SYDVKM. CDR3 bases: TGTGCCAGCATTTGGGGGGTAGCGGGAGGTTACGAGCAGTACTTC. The encoded protein is CASIWGVAGGYEQYF.

The chain employs TRBV14 and TRBJ2-1, with 11 bases aligning to TRBD1. This CDR3 contains 15 residues. V lost 3 bases and J lost 6; bases outside the gene matches: 4. Looked up from germline, CDR1 is SGHDN and CDR2 is FVKESK. The CDR3: CASSHRTGGSNEQFF. As DNA, the CDR3 is TGTGCCAGCAGCCACCGGACAGGGGGCAGCAATGAGCAGTTCTTC.